The sequence of this T cell receptor (beta chain) was determined in a study of CD8+ T cells in alopecia areata. About the study: At a dose of 5 to 10 mg twice daily, oral tofacitinib was given to treated patients. Study conclusions and caveats: The study found higher clonality in lesional than normal scalp, especially in alopecia totalis/universalis. Sequencing of scalp tissue also captures the resident alphabeta T cells of normal skin.

Cell sorting was applied to PBMCs, and CD4+ and CD8+ T cells were collected. Reverse transcription of extracted RNA yielded cDNA, which provided the sequencing template. This table comes from immunoSEQ multiplex PCR, and its TCRdb copy is limited to in-frame clones, with some not included. The sample carries over 100,000 clones, around 49% recorded once. Details on this clone: The antigen is not known.

This CDR3 is built from 15 residues. In germline, CDR1 is SGHTA, CDR2 FQGNSA. Trimming stripped 2 bases from V and 6 bases from J, with 13 bases between. V usage is TRBV7-2 and J usage is TRBJ2-2, with a tentative D call TRBD1 (5 bases). The sequence derives from a human donor with alopecia areata. The source was CD8+ T cells sorted from blood, collected at week 0. This CDR3 is CASSLRSRVAGELFF. DNA of the CDR3: TGTGCCAGCAGCTTAAGGTCCAGGGTCGCCGGGGAGCTGTTTTTT.